The rows below give T cell receptor beta chains drawn from one sample of a study of T cells after somatic rescue of genetic block. TCRdb's table, derived via immunoSEQ multiplex PCR, lists solely in-frame clones and lacks some. Of 14,000 to 15,000 clones listed, more than 70% are singletons. The specimen was peripheral blood mononuclear cells (PBMCs). The receptors shown here come from a man between 18 and 35 years old. The conserved cysteine and the conserved F or W are not part of the CDR3 here.

TRBJ2-1 | 17 | TRBV28 | ASTTLRAPPQGVYNEQF
TRBJ1-5 | 13 | TRBV2 | ASSEALGGRQPQH
TRBJ1-3 | 14 | TRBV19 | ASSPRRVRSGNTIY
TRBJ2-7 | 12 | TRBV6-5 | ASSYWDSPYEQY
TRBJ1-4 | 12 | TRBV6-5 | ASSLGTLPEKLF
TRBJ2-5 | 14 | TRBV15 | ATSGWRQEDQETQY
TRBJ1-4 | 12 | TRBV14 | ASSRGPQREKLF
TRBJ2-5 | 11 | TRBV27 | ASSLSQVETQY
TRBJ2-7 | 12 | TRBV19 | ASSIQGGQNEQY
TRBJ2-7 | 14 | TRBV6-1 | ASSEWLGGGNYEQY
TRBJ2-5 | 11 | TRBV7-3 | ASSLFPQETQY
TRBJ2-7 | 13 | TRBV5-4 | ASSRRDGDSYEQY
TRBJ1-1 | 13 | TRBV5-4 | ASSHRVPGGTEAF
TRBJ2-7 | 12 | TRBV5-1 | ASSYLQGTYEQY
TRBJ2-2 | 12 | TRBV18 | ATCDYRNTGELF
TRBJ2-3 | 12 | TRBV5-1 | ASSFDKGTDTQY
TRBJ1-6 | 15 | TRBV7-9 | ASSFATGSSYNSPLH
TRBJ2-1 | 14 | TRBV19 | ASSTGTSGSYNEQF
TRBJ1-2 | 14 | TRBV30 | AWSARGLTSGYGYT